This TCR beta chain was observed in a study of blood T cell repertoires in COVID-19. Study context: Spain, Italy and the United States supplied samples that represented acute and convalescent COVID-19. The cDNA or gDNA used as material had been derived from T cells, B-cell-depleted T cells, or PBMCs.

As handled by the study authors: Estimation of nucleated cell counts relied on the amplification of reference gene primers. The assay was immunoSEQ multiplex PCR, and TCRdb's table has in-frame clones only and misses some. The V and J calls and clone size are taken from that table; D and trimming were inferred from the DNA. Of fewer than 100,000 clones listed, over 70% are singletons. CDR1 is ENHRY, CDR2 SYGVKD, per germline. The CDR3 length is 16 residues. Trimming took 0 bases from V and 6 from J, leaving 15 bases between them. The sample consisted of peripheral blood. This TCR came from a man in his 70s with acute or convalescent COVID-19. The genes are TRBV10-3 and TRBJ1-5; D might be TRBD1 (5 bases). Here the CDR3 reads CAISESGGAFGQPQHF. The CDR3 DNA is TGTGCCATCAGTGAGTCGGGAGGGGCGTTCGGTCAGCCCCAGCATTTT.